This T cell receptor (beta chain) emerged from a study of blood T cell repertoires in COVID-19. About the study: Acute and convalescent COVID-19 specimens originated in the United States, Italy and Spain. The cDNA or gDNA used as material had been derived from T cells, B-cell-depleted T cells, or PBMCs.

The CDR3 consists of 18 residues. The V gene end was trimmed by 4 bases and the J gene end by 4 bases; junction bases not matched to a gene: 10. Germline CDR1 and CDR2: SGHRS and YFSETQ. Per the original methods: Reference gene primer amplification gave nucleated cell count estimates. The table came from immunoSEQ multiplex PCR; TCRdb's copy has only in-frame clones and leaves some out. V, J and clone size derive from that table, while D and trimming were established from the DNA sequence. Of just under 55,000 clones in the sample, over 80% were seen once. This clonotype originated in an older woman with acute or convalescent COVID-19. The chain carries TRBV5-1 and TRBJ2-5; 16 bases agree with TRBD2. The material sequenced was peripheral blood. The CDR3 loop is CASSAGTSGRAFPETQYF. The CDR3 nucleotides read TGCGCCAGCAGCGCCGGGACTAGCGGGAGGGCCTTTCCAGAGACCCAGTACTTC.